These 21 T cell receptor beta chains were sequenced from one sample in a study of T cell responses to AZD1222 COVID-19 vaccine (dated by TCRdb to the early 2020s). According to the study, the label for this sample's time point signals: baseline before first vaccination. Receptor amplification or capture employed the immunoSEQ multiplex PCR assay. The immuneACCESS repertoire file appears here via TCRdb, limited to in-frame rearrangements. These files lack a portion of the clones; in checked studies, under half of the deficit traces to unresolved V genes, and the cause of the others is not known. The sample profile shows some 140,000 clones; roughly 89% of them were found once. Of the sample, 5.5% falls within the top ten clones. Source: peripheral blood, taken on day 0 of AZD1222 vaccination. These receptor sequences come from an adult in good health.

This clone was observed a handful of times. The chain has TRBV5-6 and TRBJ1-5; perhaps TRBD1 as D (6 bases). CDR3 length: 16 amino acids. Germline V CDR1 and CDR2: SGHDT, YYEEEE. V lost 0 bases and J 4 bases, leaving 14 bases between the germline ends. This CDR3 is CASSLARGPTNQPQHF. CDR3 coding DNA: TGTGCCAGCAGCTTGGCCAGGGGCCCCACAAATCAGCCCCAGCATTTT.

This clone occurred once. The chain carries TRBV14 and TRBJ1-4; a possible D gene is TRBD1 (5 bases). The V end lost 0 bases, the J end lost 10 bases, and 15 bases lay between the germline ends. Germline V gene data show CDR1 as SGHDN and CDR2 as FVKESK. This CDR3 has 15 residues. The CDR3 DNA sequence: TGTGCCAGCAGCCAAGAGCAGGGTCCGTGGGGAAAACTGTTTTTT. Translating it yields CASSQEQGPWGKLFF.

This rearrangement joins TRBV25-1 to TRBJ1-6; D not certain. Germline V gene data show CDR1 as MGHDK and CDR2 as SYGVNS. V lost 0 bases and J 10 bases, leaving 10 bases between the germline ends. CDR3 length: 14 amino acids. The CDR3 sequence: CASSEYPPISPLHF. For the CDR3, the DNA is TGTGCCAGCAGTGAATACCCCCCTATATCACCCCTCCACTTT.

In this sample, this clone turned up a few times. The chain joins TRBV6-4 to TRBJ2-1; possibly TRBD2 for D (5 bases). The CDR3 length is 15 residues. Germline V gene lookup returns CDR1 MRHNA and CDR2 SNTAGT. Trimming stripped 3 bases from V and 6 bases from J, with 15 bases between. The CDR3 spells CASSESLLATNEQFF. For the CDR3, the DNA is TGTGCCAGCAGTGAGTCTCTCCTAGCCACCAATGAGCAGTTCTTC.

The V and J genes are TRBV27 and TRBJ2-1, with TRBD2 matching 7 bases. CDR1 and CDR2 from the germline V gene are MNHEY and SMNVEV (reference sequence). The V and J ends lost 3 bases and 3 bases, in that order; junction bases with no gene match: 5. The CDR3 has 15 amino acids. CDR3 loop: CASSFVRELYNEQFF. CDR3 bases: TGTGCCAGCAGTTTTGTGCGGGAGCTCTACAATGAGCAGTTCTTC.

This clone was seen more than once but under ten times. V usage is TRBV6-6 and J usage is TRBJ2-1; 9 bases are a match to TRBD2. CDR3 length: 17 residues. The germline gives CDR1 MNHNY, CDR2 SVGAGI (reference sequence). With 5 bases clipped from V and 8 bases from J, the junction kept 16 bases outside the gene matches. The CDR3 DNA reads TGTGCCAGCAGTCCGGACAGCGGGAGGTGGGCGCCGGATGAGCAGTTCTTC. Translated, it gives CASSPDSGRWAPDEQFF.

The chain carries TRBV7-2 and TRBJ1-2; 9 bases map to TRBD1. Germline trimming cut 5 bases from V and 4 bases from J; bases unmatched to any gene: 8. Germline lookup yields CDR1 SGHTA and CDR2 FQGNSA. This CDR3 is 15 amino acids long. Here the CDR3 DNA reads TGTGCCAGCAGCCCGGGGACAGGGCGAACCTATGGCTACACCTTC. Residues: CASSPGTGRTYGYTF.

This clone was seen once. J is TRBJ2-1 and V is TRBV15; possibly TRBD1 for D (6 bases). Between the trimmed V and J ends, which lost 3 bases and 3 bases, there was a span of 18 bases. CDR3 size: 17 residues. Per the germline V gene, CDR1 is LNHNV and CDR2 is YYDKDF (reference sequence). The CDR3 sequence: CATSSPTGISFYNEQFF. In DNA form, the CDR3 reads TGTGCCACCAGCAGCCCTACAGGGATATCCTTCTACAATGAGCAGTTCTTC. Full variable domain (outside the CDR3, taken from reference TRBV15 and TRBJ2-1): DAMVIQNPRYQVTQFGKPVTLSCSQTLNHNVMYWYQQKSSQAPKLLFHYYDKDFNNEADTPDNFQSRRPNTSFCFLDIRSPGLGDTAMYLCATSSPTGISFYNEQFFGPGTRLTVL.

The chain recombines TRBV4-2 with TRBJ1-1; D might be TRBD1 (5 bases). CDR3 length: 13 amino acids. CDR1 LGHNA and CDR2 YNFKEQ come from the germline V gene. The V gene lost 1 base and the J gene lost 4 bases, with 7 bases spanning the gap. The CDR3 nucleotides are TGTGCCAGCAGCCAAGGGGGGACCACTGAAGCTTTCTTT. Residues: CASSQGGTTEAFF.

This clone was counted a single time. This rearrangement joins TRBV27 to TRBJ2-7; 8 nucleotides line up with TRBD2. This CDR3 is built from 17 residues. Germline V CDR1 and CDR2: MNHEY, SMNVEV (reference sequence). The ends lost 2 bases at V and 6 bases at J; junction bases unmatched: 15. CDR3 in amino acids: CASSLRISAGGAGEQYF. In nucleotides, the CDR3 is TGTGCCAGCAGTTTAAGAATATCGGCGGGAGGCGCGGGCGAGCAGTACTTC.

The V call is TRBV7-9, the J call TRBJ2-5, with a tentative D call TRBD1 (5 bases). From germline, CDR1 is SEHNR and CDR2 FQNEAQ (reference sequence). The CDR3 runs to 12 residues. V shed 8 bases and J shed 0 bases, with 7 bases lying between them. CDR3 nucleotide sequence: TGTGCCAGCCAAGGGGACCAAGAGACCCAGTACTTC. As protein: CASQGDQETQYF.

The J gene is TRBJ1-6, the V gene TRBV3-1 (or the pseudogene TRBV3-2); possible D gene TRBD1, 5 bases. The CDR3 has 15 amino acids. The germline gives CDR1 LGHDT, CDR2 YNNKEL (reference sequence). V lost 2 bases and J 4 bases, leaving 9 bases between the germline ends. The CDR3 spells CASSQPDRYNSPLHF. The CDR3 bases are TGTGCCAGCAGCCAACCTGACAGATATAATTCACCCCTCCACTTT.

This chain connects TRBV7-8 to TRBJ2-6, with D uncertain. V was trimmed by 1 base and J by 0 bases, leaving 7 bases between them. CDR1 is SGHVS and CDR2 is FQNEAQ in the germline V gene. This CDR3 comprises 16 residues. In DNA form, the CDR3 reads TGTGCCAGCAGCTTAGAGGCTAACTCTGGGGCCAACGTCCTGACTTTC. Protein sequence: CASSLEANSGANVLTF.

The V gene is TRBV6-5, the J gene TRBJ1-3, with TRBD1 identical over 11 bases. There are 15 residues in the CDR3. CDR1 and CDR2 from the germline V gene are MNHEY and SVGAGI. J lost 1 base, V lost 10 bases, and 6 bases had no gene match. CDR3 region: CATSGQGASGNTIYF. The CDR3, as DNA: TGTGCCACCTCCGGACAGGGGGCATCTGGAAACACCATATATTTT.

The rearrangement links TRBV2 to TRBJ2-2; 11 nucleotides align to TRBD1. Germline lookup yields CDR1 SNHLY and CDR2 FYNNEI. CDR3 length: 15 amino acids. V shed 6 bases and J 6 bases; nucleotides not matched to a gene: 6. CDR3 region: CASRAPGQGAGELFF. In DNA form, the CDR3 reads TGTGCCAGCAGGGCCCCGGGACAGGGGGCCGGGGAGCTGTTTTTT. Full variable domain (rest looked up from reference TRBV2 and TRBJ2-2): EPEVTQTPSHQVTQMGQEVILRCVPISNHLYFYWYRQILGQKVEFLVSFYNNEISEKSEIFDDQFSVERPDGSNFTLKIRSTKLEDSAMYFCASRAPGQGAGELFFGEGSRLTVL.

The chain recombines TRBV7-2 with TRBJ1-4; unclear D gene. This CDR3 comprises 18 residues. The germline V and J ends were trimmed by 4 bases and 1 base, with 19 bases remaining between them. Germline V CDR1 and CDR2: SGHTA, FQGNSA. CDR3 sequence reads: CASSSPPGGSRTNEKLFF. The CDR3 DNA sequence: TGTGCCAGCAGCTCCCCCCCGGGAGGGTCACGAACTAATGAAAAACTGTTTTTT.

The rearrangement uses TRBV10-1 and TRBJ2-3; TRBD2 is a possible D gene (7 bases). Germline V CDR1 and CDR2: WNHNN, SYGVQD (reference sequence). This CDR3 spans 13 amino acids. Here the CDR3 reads CAEGGGPTDTQYF. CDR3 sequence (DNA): TGCGCGGAGGGGGGAGGGCCGACAGATACGCAGTATTTT.

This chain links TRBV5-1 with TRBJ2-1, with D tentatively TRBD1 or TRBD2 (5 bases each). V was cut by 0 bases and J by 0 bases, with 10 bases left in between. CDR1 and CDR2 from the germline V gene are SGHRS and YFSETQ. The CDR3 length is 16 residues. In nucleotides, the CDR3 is TGCGCCAGCAGCTTGGAGAGGGGTCCCTCCTACAATGAGCAGTTCTTC. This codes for CASSLERGPSYNEQFF.

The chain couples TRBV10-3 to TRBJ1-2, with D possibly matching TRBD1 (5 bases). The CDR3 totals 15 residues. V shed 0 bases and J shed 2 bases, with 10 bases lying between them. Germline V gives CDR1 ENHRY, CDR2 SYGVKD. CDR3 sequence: CAISESAGLNYGYTF. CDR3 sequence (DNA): TGTGCCATCAGTGAGTCGGCAGGGTTGAACTATGGCTACACCTTC.

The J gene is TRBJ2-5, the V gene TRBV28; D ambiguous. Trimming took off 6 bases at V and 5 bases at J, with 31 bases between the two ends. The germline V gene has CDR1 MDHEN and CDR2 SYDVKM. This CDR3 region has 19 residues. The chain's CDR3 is CASRAWMGVGDLKGETQYF. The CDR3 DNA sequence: TGTGCCAGCAGAGCTTGGATGGGCGTTGGAGACCTCAAAGGGGAGACCCAGTACTTC.

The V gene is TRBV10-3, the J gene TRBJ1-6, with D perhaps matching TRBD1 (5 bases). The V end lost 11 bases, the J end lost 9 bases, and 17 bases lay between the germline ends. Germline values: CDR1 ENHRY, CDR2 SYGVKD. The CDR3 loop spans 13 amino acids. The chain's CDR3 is CALKDSLSSPLHF. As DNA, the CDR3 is TGTGCCCTAAAAGACAGTTTAAGTTCACCCCTCCACTTT.